The text below deals with one T cell receptor (beta chain). Its cognate antigen is unknown. This sample was taken from a study of cytomegalovirus exposure and HLA in healthy donors. The CDR3 loop spans 14 amino acids. V lost 4 bases to trimming and J lost 1 base, with 12 bases between them. Germline V gene sequence: CDR1 SGDLS, CDR2 YYNGEE. Findings and limits, study-wide: Associated with cytomegalovirus, according to the listing, were about 160 TCR beta chains. Both high specificity and high sensitivity reportedly marked the classifier's diagnosis of cytomegalovirus status. Specificity for CMV antigens was confirmed in vitro for a few of the CMV-associated chains.

Profiled with immunoSEQ multiplex PCR; TCRdb holds only in-frame clones, not every one. The sample has approximately 110,000 clones, approximately 94% seen once. This TCR derives from a young woman in good health and CMV-seronegative. The chain recombines TRBV9 with TRBJ2-7, with a possible D match to TRBD1 (5 bases). Sequencing was carried out using PBMCs. The CDR3 nucleotides read TGTGCCAGCAGCCCAACAGGCCGGTCCTACGAGCAGTACTTC. As protein: CASSPTGRSYEQYF. Full variable domain (missing parts from reference TRBV9 and TRBJ2-7): DSGVTQTPKHLITATGQRVTLRCSPRSGDLSVYWYQQSLDQGLQFLIQYYNGEERAKGNILERFSAQQFPDLHSELNLSSLELGDSALYFCASSPTGRSYEQYFGPGTRLTVT.